This T cell receptor (beta chain) was profiled in a study of OX40 agonist ivuxolimab in advanced cancers. Turning to the study itself: Patients were dosed with the agonistic anti-OX40 (CD134) antibody ivuxolimab.

Per germline, CDR1 SNHLY and CDR2 FYNNEI. The CDR3 has 15 residues. V shed 7 bases, J shed 1 base, and the junction held 6 bases outside the gene matches. Produced via immunoSEQ multiplex PCR; TCRdb's table is partial and in-frame only. The table lists around 100,000 clones, almost 90% of them singletons. Overall study findings and caveats: Clonal expansion was among the lowest in partial responders at 0.1-3.0 mg/kg, especially CD8+.

Remarks on this clone: The target antigen is unknown.

This TCR derives from an adult with an advanced solid tumor such as melanoma, head and neck, liver or kidney cancer. The rearrangement uses TRBV2 and TRBJ2-3; 9 bases fit TRBD2. The sequenced sample was CD4+ or CD8+ T cells sorted from blood, obtained in a trial of the OX40 agonist ivuxolimab. CDR3 loop: CASIFGGGGTDTQYF. The DNA for the CDR3 is TGTGCCAGCATTTTCGGCGGGGGGGGCACAGATACGCAGTATTTT.